This TCR beta chain was captured in a study of T cell responses to AZD1222 COVID-19 vaccine (dated by TCRdb to the early 2020s). In the study overall: TCR sequencing was performed for roughly 250 trial participants, of whom around 200 were given two doses of AZD1222 and around 25 were given two doses of MenACWY control vaccine. Trial participants were enrolled by age into 18-55, 56-69 and 70-plus year subgroups, with about 150, 27 and 61 TCR-sequenced participants respectively. Study-wide conclusions, independent of this receptor: Vaccine-associated CD4 TCRs spanned the whole spike protein, with dominant responses in regions 160-218 and 743-854. Because no day 14 peak-response samples were available, the repertoires could be characterized only after the peak T cell response. Epitopes outside the regions mutated in the B.1.351 and B.1.1.7 variants were reportedly recognized by nearly half of the unique spike-specific TCRs. Conclusions about previously exposed vaccinees were limited because only six AZD1222 recipients were SARS-CoV-2 seropositive at baseline. The 56-69-year group was small, and its depth increase did not reach significance, likely because of low power. A significant rise in spike-specific TCR breadth and depth was observed after two AZD1222 doses relative to day 0 and relative to MenACWY recipients. Participants were mostly white British, with more females than males. The authors suggested clonal diversity may have been underestimated.

The sample's time point label, in plain terms: about 28 days (+/-7) after the second vaccine dose. According to the study, the label for this sample's treatment or condition signals: meningococcal conjugate vaccine given as trial control. Vaccinee samples were obtained from the UK trials COV001 and COV002, which included a single-blind randomized controlled phase 2/3 trial of AZD1222 (ChAdOx1 nCoV-19) in healthy adults. For TCRbeta chain sequencing, PBMC samples were collected from trial participants at day 0 and at day 28 after the second dose. Taken from the germline V gene (reference sequence), the CDR1 and CDR2 loops are LNHDA and SQIVND. The CDR3, cysteine through phenylalanine, is 14 amino acids long. Only the CDR3 DNA stays, 42 bases, in frame from base 1. The junction shows trimming of 9 bases on V and 2 bases on J, plus 16 bases between the germline ends. The CDR3 regions of human TCRbeta chains were analyzed by immunosequencing. From the authors' description of their analysis: Repertoire TCRs were checked for matches against a reference library of SARS-CoV-2-specific TCRs that had been generated using the MIRA antigen-specificity platform. Breadth was defined as the fraction of unique TCRs that were SARS-CoV-2-associated, and depth was defined as the fraction of total T cells that were SARS-CoV-2-associated. Using the MIRA data, each spike-specific TCR was assigned both to the spike region to which the TCR was reactive and to a CD4 or CD8 class. Log10-transformed breadth and depth values were compared by one-way ANOVA with Sidak's multiple comparisons tests. TCRdb's version of the immuneACCESS table is confined to in-frame rearrangements and falls short of the full clone set. An unresolved V gene accounts for under half of the shortfall where checked; the remainder is of unknown origin. From that table come the V and J calls and clone size; the DNA was used to work out D and trimming. The sample table records some 180,000 clones; 85% to 95% of these occur just once. The ten largest clones take up about 1% of the sample.

To note about this clone: Its antigen target is currently unknown. The input lacks base qualities; no much larger clone sits a single base away.

The chain employs TRBV19 and TRBJ1-2; matching of 5 bases hints at TRBD1 as the D gene. The sample was peripheral blood, taken 28 days after the second dose of the MenACWY control vaccine. This TCR derives from an adult who received the MenACWY meningococcal vaccine as a control. The bases read TGTGCCAGCCGATCGGAGGGGAACAACTATGGCTACACCTTC. Protein translation: CASRSEGNNYGYTF.